A selection of T cell receptor beta chains follows, all from one sample in a study of shared clonotypes between healthy human individuals. Method: immunoSEQ multiplex PCR; TCRdb's copy keeps in-frame clones and lacks some. The table shows about 2,500,000 clones, with more than 90% occurring only once. Material for sequencing was naive CD4+ T cells sorted from blood. The source is a man aged 18 to 29 in good health. Each CDR3 is given with its conserved first and last residue. D genes are given only for firm matches. Size is omitted from some rows. Given values are once, few, many or a class for expanded clones.

TRBV10-3,TRBD1,TRBJ1-5,NA,CAISEGQGVGQPQHF,TGTGCCATCAGTGAGGGTCAGGGGGTCGGACAGCCCCAGCATTTT
TRBV5-1,NA,TRBJ2-3,NA,CASSRDGGTADTQYF,TGCGCCAGCAGCCGCGATGGAGGCACGGCAGATACGCAGTATTTT
TRBV2,NA,TRBJ2-5,NA,CASTAGGQETQYF,TGTGCCAGCACTGCCGGGGGGCAGGAGACCCAGTACTTC
TRBV7-8,NA,TRBJ2-6,NA,CASSYSEPGANVLTF,TGTGCCAGCAGTTACAGTGAACCTGGGGCCAACGTCCTGACTTTC
TRBV7-2,NA,TRBJ2-5,NA,CASSFRRGGTETQYF,TGTGCCAGCAGCTTTCGTCGCGGGGGCACCGAGACCCAGTACTTC
TRBV5-1,NA,TRBJ2-5,NA,CASSLAGGDRTQYF,TGCGCCAGCAGCTTGGCCGGAGGGGATCGGACCCAGTACTTC
TRBV5-8,NA,TRBJ2-1,NA,CASSLVRYNEQFF,TGTGCCAGCAGCTTGGTCAGATACAATGAGCAGTTCTTC
TRBV7-2,NA,TRBJ1-1,NA,CASSLGNRVWKNTEAFF,TGTGCCAGCAGCTTAGGAAACAGGGTCTGGAAGAACACTGAAGCTTTCTTT
TRBV2,TRBD1,TRBJ1-6,few,CASSPGTGGSPLHF,TGTGCCAGCAGCCCCGGGACAGGGGGTTCACCCCTCCACTTT
TRBV15,NA,TRBJ2-1,NA,CATSRPGTLAGNEQFF,TGTGCCACCAGCAGACCCGGGACTCTCGCCGGTAATGAGCAGTTCTTC
TRBV28,NA,TRBJ2-5,NA,CASRSRASETQYF,TGTGCCAGCAGATCCAGGGCCAGCGAGACCCAGTACTTC
TRBV6-5,TRBD2,TRBJ2-3,NA,CASRPSGALTDTQYF,TGTGCCAGCAGACCTAGCGGGGCCCTCACAGATACGCAGTATTTT
TRBV19,NA,TRBJ1-1,once,CASSISSRMNTEAFF,TGTGCCAGTAGTATAAGCAGTAGGATGAACACTGAAGCTTTCTTT
TRBV10-2,NA,TRBJ2-7,NA,CASSDLRVAVYEQYF,TGCGCCAGCAGTGATCTTCGAGTTGCGGTCTACGAGCAGTACTTC
TRBV5-1,TRBD2,TRBJ2-5,NA,CASSSRWLAGAPEETQYF,TGCGCCAGCAGCTCCCGTTGGCTAGCGGGGGCGCCAGAAGAGACCCAGTACTTC
TRBV7-2,NA,TRBJ1-3,NA,CASSQNGEGLGGNTIYF,TGTGCCAGCAGCCAAAACGGGGAGGGGTTGGGTGGAAACACCATATATTTT
TRBV10-3,TRBD1,TRBJ2-3,NA,CAMGQGATDTQYF,TGTGCCATGGGACAGGGCGCCACAGATACGCAGTATTTT
TRBV10-3,NA,TRBJ2-1,NA,CAISERRYEQFF,TGTGCCATCAGTGAGCGCAGGTATGAGCAGTTCTTC
TRBV11-3,NA,TRBJ2-5,NA,CASSLGDRGETQYF,TGTGCCAGCAGCTTAGGGGACCGTGGAGAGACCCAGTACTTC
TRBV6-5,NA,TRBJ1-1,NA,CASSQTSGAGNEAFF,TGTGCCAGCAGTCAGACCTCAGGGGCCGGTAATGAAGCTTTCTTT
TRBV2,NA,TRBJ2-4,NA,CASAPGLAKNIQYF,TGTGCCAGCGCACCCGGGCTAGCCAAAAACATTCAGTACTTC
TRBV6-6,NA,TRBJ1-2,NA,CASSPRFRGYTF,TGTGCCAGCAGTCCAAGGTTTCGGGGCTACACCTTC
TRBV5-1,TRBD2,TRBJ2-3,NA,CASSSGLAGSTDTQYF,TGCGCCAGCAGCTCGGGACTAGCGGGAAGCACAGATACGCAGTATTTT
TRBV5-1,NA,TRBJ1-2,NA,CASSWGLNYGYTF,TGCGCCAGCAGCTGGGGGCTTAACTATGGCTACACCTTC
TRBV6-5,TRBD1,TRBJ1-3,NA,CASSIPGQTNTIYF,TGTGCCAGCAGTATACCGGGACAGACAAACACCATATATTTT
TRBV5-1,NA,TRBJ2-1,NA,CASSLETGSNEQFF,TGCGCCAGCAGCTTGGAGACAGGTTCCAATGAGCAGTTCTTC
TRBV5-4,TRBD2,TRBJ2-1,NA,CASSSSGKSYNEQFF,TGTGCCAGCAGCTCTAGCGGGAAGTCCTACAATGAGCAGTTCTTC
TRBV19,NA,TRBJ2-3,NA,CASSDGGTDTQYF,TGTGCCAGTAGTGATGGGGGCACAGATACGCAGTATTTT
TRBV28,NA,TRBJ2-7,NA,CASTFSGASSYEQYF,TGTGCCAGCACGTTTTCCGGGGCCTCCTCCTACGAGCAGTACTTC
TRBV4-1,NA,TRBJ1-2,NA,CASSQVVSPFLANYGYTF,TGCGCCAGCAGCCAAGTAGTCAGTCCCTTTCTAGCTAACTATGGCTACACCTTC
TRBV10-3,TRBD1,TRBJ2-1,NA,CAISLDREDEQFF,TGTGCCATCAGTCTAGACAGGGAAGATGAGCAGTTCTTC
TRBV11-2,NA,TRBJ2-1,NA,CASISPGLGYNEQFF,TGTGCCAGCATCTCCCCGGGACTGGGCTACAATGAGCAGTTCTTC
TRBV28,TRBD1,TRBJ1-5,NA,CASSLPSGTGGNQPQHF,TGTGCCAGCAGCCTCCCTTCCGGGACAGGGGGCAATCAGCCCCAGCATTTT
TRBV4-1,NA,TRBJ2-4,NA,CASSTDGGRNIQYF,TGCGCCAGCAGCACTGACGGGGGTCGGAACATTCAGTACTTC
TRBV7-7,NA,TRBJ2-3,NA,CASSVTDTQYF,TGTGCTAGCAGCGTCACAGATACGCAGTATTTT
TRBV9,NA,TRBJ1-1,NA,CASSVVADTSEAFF,TGTGCCAGCAGCGTAGTCGCGGACACAAGCGAAGCTTTCTTT
TRBV9,TRBD1,TRBJ1-1,NA,CASSPTGGGVNTEAFF,TGTGCCAGCAGCCCGACAGGGGGTGGAGTGAACACTGAAGCTTTCTTT
TRBV6-1,NA,TRBJ1-1,NA,CASTSTGLNTEAFF,TGTGCCAGCACTTCCACTGGGCTGAACACTGAAGCTTTCTTT
TRBV18,NA,TRBJ2-7,NA,CASSPDSREQYF,TGTGCCAGCTCACCGGACAGCCGGGAGCAGTACTTC
TRBV6-5,NA,TRBJ1-1,NA,CASSYSVNPPVGEAFF,TGTGCCAGCAGTTACTCTGTAAACCCTCCGGTGGGTGAAGCTTTCTTT
TRBV30,NA,TRBJ1-2,NA,CAWIEESYGYTF,TGTGCCTGGATAGAGGAGAGCTATGGCTACACCTTC
TRBV4-2,TRBD2,TRBJ2-1,NA,CASSRRLAGGPDLANEQFF,TGTGCCAGCAGCCGTAGACTAGCGGGGGGGCCAGATTTGGCCAATGAGCAGTTCTTC
TRBV5-1,TRBD1,TRBJ2-1,NA,CASSPPQGAMGEQFF,TGCGCCAGCAGCCCCCCCCAGGGGGCGATGGGTGAGCAGTTCTTC
TRBV2,TRBD2,TRBJ2-7,NA,CASSRRGSGIYEQYF,TGTGCCAGCAGCCGGCGGGGTAGCGGGATATACGAGCAGTACTTC
TRBV28,NA,TRBJ1-5,NA,CASITDFNQPQHF,TGTGCCAGCATCACAGACTTTAATCAGCCCCAGCATTTT
TRBV5-5,NA,TRBJ2-3,NA,CASSPLGPYTDTQYF,TGTGCCAGCAGCCCCTTGGGGCCTTACACAGATACGCAGTATTTT
TRBV7-2,NA,TRBJ2-7,few,CASSPLDEQYF,TGTGCCAGCAGCCCCCTGGACGAGCAGTACTTC
TRBV4-3,TRBD1,TRBJ1-6,NA,CASSQDLGGRSPLHF,TGCGCCAGCAGCCAAGATTTAGGGGGCCGCTCACCCCTCCACTTT
TRBV5-1,NA,TRBJ2-3,NA,CASRSSAADTQYF,TGCGCCAGCCGCTCTTCTGCGGCGGATACGCAGTATTTT
TRBV18,NA,TRBJ1-2,NA,CASSPENYGYTF,TGTGCCAGCTCACCAGAGAACTATGGCTACACCTTC
TRBV18,NA,TRBJ1-1,NA,CASSPPSTMNTEAFF,TGTGCCAGCTCACCGCCAAGTACAATGAACACTGAAGCTTTCTTT
TRBV11-1,NA,TRBJ2-5,NA,CASSPNQEKETQYF,TGTGCCAGCAGCCCGAATCAAGAAAAAGAGACCCAGTACTTC
TRBV25-1,TRBD2,TRBJ2-1,NA,CASSEGGGSYNEQFF,TGTGCCAGCAGTGAAGGGGGGGGGTCGTACAATGAGCAGTTCTTC